This TCR beta chain comes out of a study of neurological immune-mediated disorders (dated by TCRdb to 2018 to 2020). With respect to the entire study: Of the approximately 35 multiple sclerosis patients, around 30 had relapsing-remitting MS and 3 had secondary progressive MS. The roughly 100 TCR-beta libraries covered PBMC samples along with longitudinal samples, technical triplicates, and paired sorted CD4+ and CD8+ T-cell subsets. The study compared peripheral blood TCR-beta repertoires of HTLV-I-associated myelopathy (HAM/TSP) patients, multiple sclerosis patients and healthy controls using UMI-based sequencing. The cohort comprised roughly 69 subjects: 14 HAM/TSP patients, 35 or so multiple sclerosis patients and approximately 20 healthy controls. The full study reports these points: In phylogenetic analysis, the repertoires of 18 of 34 MS patients grouped into a cluster of related CDR3 sequences, which suggests a possible signature at the repertoire level. No association of the MS cluster with clinical or MRI features was observed, and the need for larger cohorts was stated by the authors. No identical CDR3 amino acid sequences were shared among expanded clones across subjects, suggesting private TCR-beta repertoires in all groups. The highest TCR clonal expansion was observed in HAM/TSP patients, whereas the lowest was observed in MS patients, even when compared with healthy controls.

The germline V gene yields LGHNA for CDR1 and YNFKEQ for CDR2. The CDR3 spans 17 residues, from the cysteine through the phenylalanine. Kept here is only the CDR3 DNA, which spans 51 bases and is read in frame from base 1. This clonotype was counted between two and nine times. The antigen it binds to is not known. Mismatch with germline at one junction end may stem from a read error. Libraries from unsorted PBMCs were made from 2 million PBMCs kept in RNAlater at -80 degrees C until RNA extraction. Multiple sclerosis patients were enrolled in a US clinical protocol under which disease progression was evaluated by magnetic resonance imaging. Peripheral blood underwent Ficoll-Hypaque density gradient centrifugation to isolate PBMCs, which were then cryopreserved in liquid nitrogen. cDNA synthesis used template-switch 5'RACE with a primer carrying a 10-nucleotide random unique molecular identifier tagging each TCR transcript. Each sequencing run produced over 190 million TCR-beta sequences covering 15-18 subjects. Total RNA was extracted with the RNeasy kit. Using the KAPA Real-time Library Amplification kit, TCR-beta VDJ regions were amplified with primers for the TCR constant region and the 5'RACE anchor. Sample indexes and Illumina adaptors were added in a first PCR, after which library yield was increased in a second PCR. After purification with Ampure beads, the TCR product of roughly 650 bp was size-selected on a 2% E-gel SizeSelection system. Before pooling, library quality was assessed on a Bioanalyzer, concentration was determined with Qubit, and library quantification was performed with the Kapa Library Quantification kit. Libraries were sequenced paired-end 2 x 150 bp on an Illumina HiSeq 2500. To increase sequence diversity, roughly 25-31% phiX was spiked into each library pool. In the original analysis: Quality-filtered reads were processed with the UMI-based MiGEC pipeline, which removed over 90% of raw TCR sequences during error correction. IMGT germline references were used for alignment of VDJ genes, and clonotypes were defined by a unique CDR3 amino acid sequence together with V-J genes. VDJtools evaluated clonal expansion, Shannon diversity and CDR3 relatedness (CalcPairwiseDistances, ClusterSamples); CLCbio workbench built phylogenetic trees. Expanded clones were defined as having at least 8 unique UMIs, based on coefficient-of-variation modelling across technical triplicates. Clones were called with MiXCR by TCRdb after fastp trimmed the public reads at Q25, and only in-frame beta chains were retained. CDR3 protein duplicates are merged, each entry listing the most common genes and DNA. The V and J calls, along with clone size, are taken from TCRdb and not from the paper's own processing. The sample records 65,000 to 90,000 distinct CDR3 sequences, about 3% of which are singletons. The ten largest clonotypes hold under 6.5% of the sample.

The material sequenced was PBMCs. The source is a woman between 45 and 65 years old with multiple sclerosis. This chain joins TRBV4-2 to TRBJ1-5; there is no confident call for the D gene. The CDR3 reads CASSQEGLLHSNKTQNF. The DNA reads as follows: TGTGCCAGCAGCCAAGAGGGTCTTTTGCATAGCAATAAGACCCAGAATTTT.